This entry lists 21 T cell receptor beta chains sequenced from one sample in a study of OX40 agonist ivuxolimab in advanced cancers. Assay used: immunoSEQ multiplex PCR; TCRdb lists only in-frame clones, some missing. The sample has about 37,000 clones; about 88% are singletons. The sample consisted of CD4+ or CD8+ T cells sorted from blood, taken in a trial of the OX40 agonist ivuxolimab. All receptors come from an adult with an advanced solid tumor such as melanoma, head and neck, liver or kidney cancer.

The chain joins TRBV6-4 to TRBJ2-4; D perhaps matches TRBD2 (6 bases). The CDR3 extends over 16 amino acids. V was trimmed by 5 bases and J by 0 bases, leaving 14 bases between them. Germline CDR1 is MRHNA and CDR2 is SNTAGT. The CDR3 protein is CASSWRRGPAKNIQYF. The CDR3 coding sequence is TGTGCCAGCAGTTGGAGGAGGGGCCCAGCCAAAAACATTCAGTACTTC.

CDR3 DNA sequence: TGTGCCTTAGGACTAGCCATTGGGGATACGCAGTATTTT. Translation gives CALGLAIGDTQYF. V is TRBV30 and J is TRBJ2-3, with 8 bases identical to TRBD2. This CDR3 is 13 amino acids long. With 7 bases clipped from V and 6 bases from J, the junction kept 9 bases outside the gene matches. Per the germline V gene, CDR1 is GTSNPN and CDR2 is SVGIG (reference sequence).

The V call is TRBV6-1, the J call TRBJ1-3, with D hard to call. Germline V CDR1 and CDR2: MNHNS, SASEGT. The ends were cut back, 7 bases at V and 4 bases at J, with 11 bases in the middle. The CDR3 has 13 amino acids. This CDR3 is CASTPRGGNTIYF. The DNA for the CDR3 is TGTGCCAGCACCCCGAGAGGGGGAAACACCATATATTTT.

The chain is built from TRBV14 and TRBJ1-1; D remains ambiguous. CDR1 SGHDN and CDR2 FVKESK come from the germline V gene. The CDR3 sequence is 16 residues long. The germline V and J ends were trimmed by 3 bases and 4 bases, with 18 bases remaining between them. CDR3: CASSHEDDLSGTEAFF. For the CDR3, the DNA is TGTGCCAGCAGCCACGAGGACGACCTCTCTGGCACTGAAGCTTTCTTT.

This chain joins TRBV2 and TRBJ1-1; D is possibly TRBD1 (6 bases). There are 14 residues in the CDR3. Germline CDR1 and CDR2: SNHLY and FYNNEI. V was pared by 7 bases and J by 0 bases, with 12 bases between. The CDR3 DNA reads as TGTGCCAGCATTCTCGGACAGATGAACACTGAAGCTTTCTTT. Residues: CASILGQMNTEAFF.

V usage is TRBV15 and J usage is TRBJ2-7; D remains unclear. Germline V gene data show CDR1 as LNHNV and CDR2 as YYDKDF (reference sequence). V lost 3 bases, J lost 1 base, and 13 bases lay in between. The CDR3 covers 15 residues. CDR3 amino acids: CATSSPRTGSYEQYF. Here the CDR3 DNA reads TGTGCCACCAGCAGCCCCAGGACCGGTTCCTACGAGCAGTACTTC.

The rearrangement links TRBV19 to TRBJ2-1; D possibly uses TRBD1 or TRBD2 (5 bases each). Germline CDR1 reads LNHDA; CDR2 reads SQIVND (reference sequence). V shed 7 bases and J shed 4 bases, with 20 bases lying between them. The length of the CDR3 is 16 residues. CDR3 nucleotides: TGTGCCAGTATGAGAATCGGGACGGATCCTTACAATGAGCAGTTCTTC. Protein sequence: CASMRIGTDPYNEQFF.

V is TRBV6-4 and J is TRBJ2-2; possibly TRBD1 or TRBD2 for D (6 bases each). The CDR3 sequence is 15 residues long. The V gene's germline CDR1 is MRHNA and CDR2 SNTAGT. Deletions cut 1 base from V and 7 bases from J, with 13 bases between. The chain's CDR3 is CASSDWGAGDGELFF. CDR3 in DNA: TGTGCCAGCAGTGACTGGGGGGCCGGTGACGGGGAGCTGTTTTTT.

This chain joins TRBV7-9 and TRBJ1-6; 8 nucleotides agree with TRBD1. The CDR3 consists of 15 residues. With 0 bases clipped from V and 9 bases from J, the junction kept 4 bases outside the gene matches. Germline V CDR1 and CDR2: SEHNR, FQNEAQ (reference sequence). The CDR3 region has the DNA TGTGCCAGCAGCTTAGCCCGGACAGGGACTTCACCCCTCCACTTT. Encoded protein: CASSLARTGTSPLHF. Using reference TRBV7-9 and TRBJ1-6 for the parts outside the CDR3, the full variable domain is DTGVSQNPRHKITKRGQNVTFRCDPISEHNRLYWYRQTLGQGPEFLTYFQNEAQLEKSRLLSDRFSAERPKGSFSTLEIQRTEQGDSAMYLCASSLARTGTSPLHFGNGTRLTVT.

This clone was seen more than once but under ten times. The chain couples TRBV7-8 to TRBJ2-5, with 8 nucleotides matching TRBD2. With 3 bases clipped from V and 1 base from J, the junction kept 4 bases outside the gene matches. The CDR3 extends over 15 amino acids. Germline CDR1 is SGHVS and CDR2 is FQNEAQ. CDR3 nucleotides: TGTGCCAGCAGCTTCGGGGGGGGAATCCAAGAGACCCAGTACTTC. Its translation is CASSFGGGIQETQYF.

The V and J genes are TRBV5-6 and TRBJ2-7; D not certain. The CDR3 is made up of 13 amino acids. Germline CDR1 is SGHDT and CDR2 is YYEEEE. Trimming took off 2 bases at V and 5 bases at J, with 11 bases between the two ends. The CDR3 reads CASSFYPPDEQYF. In DNA form, the CDR3 reads TGTGCCAGCAGCTTCTATCCCCCGGACGAGCAGTACTTC.

The chain links TRBV30 to TRBJ2-2; 9 bases align to TRBD2. The germline V gene encodes CDR1 GTSNPN and CDR2 SVGIG (reference sequence). J lost 7 bases, V lost 1 base, and 19 bases had no gene match. The CDR3 runs 19 residues. CDR3 region: CAWSGLAGAPKDSIGELFF. For the CDR3, the DNA is TGTGCCTGGAGTGGGTTAGCGGGGGCTCCTAAGGATTCAATCGGGGAGCTGTTTTTT.

The gene calls are TRBV6-1 and TRBJ2-4, with TRBD1 matching 8 bases. The V gene end was trimmed by 1 base and the J gene end by 0 bases; junction bases not matched to a gene: 11. The CDR3 extends over 19 amino acids. Per germline, CDR1 MNHNS and CDR2 SASEGT. CDR3 coding DNA: TGTGCCAGCAGTGAAGATCCAGGGGGCGCATCCTTAGCCAAAAACATTCAGTACTTC. It is translated as CASSEDPGGASLAKNIQYF.

This clone has a single count. The same CDR3 can be traced to other DNA sequences in this sample. The gene calls are TRBV6-5 and TRBJ2-5; 13 positions match TRBD2. The ends lost 0 bases at V and 5 bases at J; junction bases unmatched: 0. The germline CDR1 and CDR2 sequences are MNHEY and SVGAGI. The CDR3 loop spans 15 amino acids. The CDR3 loop is CASSYSTSGGETQYF. Written as DNA, the CDR3 is TGTGCCAGCAGTTACTCGACTAGCGGGGGGGAGACCCAGTACTTC.

The V and J genes are TRBV27 and TRBJ1-6; D is perhaps TRBD1 (6 bases). The CDR3 spans 15 residues. CDR1 and CDR2 from the germline V gene are MNHEY and SMNVEV (reference sequence). The V end was cut by 3 bases, the J end by 15 bases, with 21 bases between. DNA of the CDR3: TGTGCCAGCAGTTTCCTCCCTAGAGGGGGGAATGACCTCCACTTT. This translates into CASSFLPRGGNDLHF.

The V and J genes are TRBV11-2 and TRBJ2-1; 9 positions agree with TRBD2. The V gene end was trimmed by 1 base and the J gene end by 5 bases; junction bases not matched to a gene: 12. Germline V gives CDR1 SGHAT, CDR2 FQNNGV. This CDR3 has 18 amino acids. CDR3 sequence reads: CASSLALPLAGLNNEQFF. CDR3 bases: TGTGCCAGCAGCTTAGCGCTCCCTCTAGCGGGGCTGAACAATGAGCAGTTCTTC.

The V and J genes are TRBV7-9 and TRBJ1-2, with a possible D match to TRBD1 (5 bases). CDR3 size: 15 residues. Germline V gene lookup returns CDR1 SEHNR and CDR2 FQNEAQ (reference sequence). V lost 6 bases and J 1 base, leaving 15 bases between the germline ends. CDR3 amino acids: CASSQGAFLNYGYTF. CDR3 bases: TGTGCCAGCAGTCAAGGGGCATTTCTTAACTATGGCTACACCTTC.

The chain couples TRBV29-1 to TRBJ1-1; D possibly corresponds to TRBD1 (5 bases). The length of the CDR3 is 12 residues. Between the trimmed V and J ends, which lost 4 bases and 7 bases, there was a span of 13 bases. CDR1 is SQVTM, CDR2 ANQGSEA, per germline. This CDR3 reads CSVVVGRGEAFF. For the CDR3, the DNA is TGCAGCGTTGTAGTGGGGCGGGGTGAAGCTTTCTTT.

The chain couples TRBV12-5 to TRBJ1-2; 12 positions agree with TRBD1. This CDR3 has 18 residues. V dropped 0 bases and J dropped 4; count of bases not matched to a gene: 9. Looked up from germline, CDR1 is LGHNT and CDR2 is FRNRAP. CDR3 in DNA: TGTGCTAGTGGTTTGGTACGGGGACAGGGGGCGCTCGGCTATGGCTACACCTTC. It translates to CASGLVRGQGALGYGYTF.

This clone was seen once. The chain carries TRBV6-1 and TRBJ2-7; tentatively, D is TRBD1 or TRBD2 (5 bases each). The V end lost 4 bases, the J end lost 0 bases, and 7 bases lay between the germline ends. The CDR3 spans 13 residues. Germline V gene lookup returns CDR1 MNHNS and CDR2 SASEGT. The CDR3 spells CASSAGTSYEQYF. The CDR3 bases are TGTGCCAGCAGTGCAGGGACCTCCTACGAGCAGTACTTC.

With respect to this clone: The sample contains more than one DNA sequence encoding this CDR3. The J gene is TRBJ2-1, the V gene TRBV4-2; TRBD1 matches at 8 bases. CDR1 and CDR2 from the germline V gene are LGHNA and YNFKEQ. The CDR3 covers 15 residues. V shed 3 bases and J 0 bases; nucleotides not matched to a gene: 1. The CDR3 region is CASSHDRGSYNEQFF. The CDR3 DNA is TGTGCCAGCAGCCACGACAGGGGCTCCTACAATGAGCAGTTCTTC.